The 5 T cell receptor beta chains given below trace back to one sample, sequenced in a study of blood T cell repertoires in COVID-19. Only in-frame clones appear in the TCRdb table, and some are missing; sequencing was by immunoSEQ multiplex PCR. The sample has under 350,000 clones, 90% seen once. The sample consisted of PBMCs or T cells enriched from blood (not recorded which). The source is a man aged 55-75 years who had recovered from COVID-19.

The rearrangement uses TRBV25-1 and TRBJ2-2; possible D gene TRBD1, 6 bases. The CDR3 length is 15 residues. Per germline, CDR1 MGHDK and CDR2 SYGVNS. Trimming shortened V by 5 bases and J by 0 bases, and 10 bases separated the two germline ends. In DNA form, the CDR3 reads TGTGCCAGCAGTTACAGGGCCGCGAACACCGGGGAGCTGTTTTTT. Translated, it gives CASSYRAANTGELFF.

CDR3 bases: TGTGCCAGCAGTGGACTGACCCTCAGCGCAGATACGCAGTATTTT. Its translation: CASSGLTLSADTQYF. The genes are TRBV2 and TRBJ2-3; D gene uncertain. The CDR3 is made up of 15 amino acids. Trimming took 4 bases from V and 4 from J, leaving 15 bases between them. The germline V gene encodes CDR1 SNHLY and CDR2 FYNNEI.

The chain joins TRBV3-1 (or the pseudogene TRBV3-2) to TRBJ1-2; D might be TRBD1 (5 bases). V lost 1 base and J 4 bases, leaving 7 bases between the germline ends. CDR3 length: 13 residues. CDR1 and CDR2 from the germline V gene are LGHDT and YNNKEL (reference sequence). The CDR3 sequence is CASSQGTPYGYTF. The DNA for the CDR3 is TGTGCCAGCAGCCAAGGGACACCCTATGGCTACACCTTC.

The CDR3 reads CASSTRTGSTGELFF. The CDR3 coding sequence is TGTGCCAGCAGCACAAGAACAGGGAGTACCGGGGAGCTGTTTTTT. The V call is TRBV9, the J call TRBJ2-2; possible D gene TRBD1, 6 bases. The germline V gene encodes CDR1 SGDLS and CDR2 YYNGEE. This CDR3 has 15 residues. The V gene lost 4 bases and the J gene lost 5 bases, with 15 bases spanning the gap.

The chain is built from TRBV2 and TRBJ1-2; D might be TRBD1 (5 bases). Germline assignment: CDR1 SNHLY and CDR2 FYNNEI. This CDR3 has 15 residues. V lost 4 bases to trimming and J lost 8 bases, with 20 bases between them. For the CDR3, the DNA is TGTGCCAGCAGTGCCCCCAGGGTGGCGGTGGAGGGCTACACCTTC. Translating gives CASSAPRVAVEGYTF.